This TCR beta chain was retrieved from a study of CD8 T cells in Susac syndrome (dated by TCRdb to about 2019). For the study in its entirety: The study used repertoire sequencing to test whether antigen drove CD8+ T cell activation and differentiation in Susac syndrome.

Measured from the cysteine to the phenylalanine, the CDR3 is 15 residues long. Kept here is only the CDR3 DNA, which spans 45 bases and is read in frame from base 1. Deletion took 1 base off V and 0 bases off J, with a span of 7 bases between the germline ends. The germline V gene gives CDR1 as SGHNT and CDR2 as YENEEA. High-throughput TCR beta sequencing profiled peripheral blood CD8+ and CD4+ T cells from healthy donors, Susac syndrome patients and multiple sclerosis patients. Healthy donors were included as age- and sex-matched controls. Bulk CD8+ and CD4+ T cells were purified by magnetic negative isolation, while CD8+ TEMRA cells were enriched using FACS. Blood was collected in EDTA tubes and processed within 24 hours, with PBMCs isolated through density gradient centrifugation. PBMCs intended for TCR sequencing were cryopreserved in liquid nitrogen and thawed later in a water bath at 37 degrees C. A purity of at least 90% was achieved for sorted or isolated CD4+, CD8+ and CD8+ TEMRA cells.

About this clonotype itself: No antigen is known for it. Nothing much larger sits one base from this clone, and base qualities are not available.

RNA was extracted with the RNeasy kit and roughly 0.5 to 1 ug was reverse transcribed using random hexamers. TCR beta CDR3 regions were amplified with the immunoSEQ multiplex PCR assay covering 54 Vbeta and 13 Jbeta segments. PCR amplification bias was corrected using a synthetic template baseline for primer optimization and computational correction. In the original analysis: Reads were assigned to V, D and J genes according to IMGT and analyzed in immunoSEQ Analyzer, with only productive sequences retained. Clonality was computed as one minus Shannon entropy normalized by log2 of the number of productive unique sequences. For each patient and control, public and private clones were evaluated within the 100 most prevalent clones. Clones were defined as Susac-specific if absent from the healthy and MS cohorts, from 1052 published viral clones and from other ImmuneACCESS disease sequences. The public reads were reprocessed in TCRdb via fastp at Q25 and MiXCR, keeping in-frame beta chains. Each CDR3 protein appears once, grouped with its most common genes and DNA. TCRdb, not the original authors, processed these V and J calls. The sample table shows 100,000 to 150,000 distinct CDR3 sequences, and 90% to 95% are seen once. The leading ten clones occupy more than 0.095% of the sample.

The study at large found these results: The number of individuals in the TCR sequencing and HLA analysis was acknowledged as relatively small.

Sequenced sample: CD4+ T cells from PBMCs. The source of this sequence is a human donor in good health. The V gene is TRBV11-3 and the J gene is TRBJ2-1; TRBD2 is possibly the D segment (5 matching bases). Read as DNA, the sequence is TGTGCCAGCAGCTTAGGGGGAGCCTCCTACAATGAGCAGTTCTTC. It encodes CASSLGGASYNEQFF.